Detailed here is one T cell receptor (beta chain). Its target is unknown. These data are taken from a study of a mutant IDH1 vaccine in newly diagnosed glioma. Study in general: Once 4-6 weeks had passed after radiotherapy alone, vaccination started, or it started with temozolomide cycles. Before enrollment, patients got radiotherapy alone, temozolomide alone, or mostly the combination. General study points: Among patients, 93.3% showed immune responses induced by the vaccine.

TCRdb keeps only in-frame clones here, not all; method: immunoSEQ multiplex PCR. The table lists 45,000 to 70,000 clones, over 70% of them singletons. CDR1 is PRHDT and CDR2 is FYEKMQ in the germline V gene (reference sequence). The CDR3 is 14 amino acids. With 5 bases removed from V and 3 bases from J, the gap between germline ends came to 11 bases. Time point given: week 5, during vaccination. With topical imiquimod, each dose of the vaccine consisted of 300 ug of mutant IDH1 20-mer peptide. The chain recombines TRBV13 with TRBJ1-5, with D possibly being TRBD1 (5 bases). The specimen comprised PBMCs, sampled from a glioma patient whose treatment included an IDH1 peptide vaccine. The TCR comes from a man in his thirties or forties with glioma. CDR3 nucleotide sequence: TGTGCCAGCAGCGCTGCAGGGAACAATCAGCCCCAGCATTTT. It codes for CASSAAGNNQPQHF. Looking up the rest from reference TRBV13 and TRBJ1-5 gives the full variable domain: AAGVIQSPRHLIKEKRETATLKCYPIPRHDTVYWYQQGPGQDPQFLISFYEKMQSDKGSIPDRFSAQQFSDYHSELNMSSLELGDSALYFCASSAAGNNQPQHFGDGTRLSIL.